This is a list of T cell receptor beta chains from one sample in a study of cytomegalovirus exposure and HLA in healthy donors. This table comes from immunoSEQ multiplex PCR, and its TCRdb copy is limited to in-frame clones, with some not included. The sample holds 150,000 to 250,000 clones, 82% seen once. The sequencing input was PBMCs. The receptor set was obtained from a woman aged 45-60 years in good health and CMV-seropositive. CDR3s include the opening cysteine and the closing phenylalanine or tryptophan. Clone size is stated in some rows and not others, as once, few, many or a class when expanded.

j_gene	abundance	v_gene	CDR3aa
TRBJ2-3	NA	TRBV5-4	CASSLRLAGGTDTQYF
TRBJ2-3	NA	TRBV4-1	CASSQDQLATDTQYF
TRBJ2-2	NA	TRBV6-6	CASTPGGGRDTGELFF
TRBJ1-2	NA	TRBV13	CASSYDRVYGYTF
TRBJ1-4	NA	TRBV20-1	CSTLRGEKLFF
TRBJ1-2	NA	TRBV9	CASSGDRGYGYTF
TRBJ2-1	NA	TRBV11-2	CASSLDPDRGSYNEQFF
TRBJ2-5	few	TRBV11-3	CASSRGLAGAEETQYF
TRBJ2-7	NA	TRBV4-1	CASSPAGLTYEQYF
TRBJ2-7	NA	TRBV28	CASITGGERRGEQYF
TRBJ2-1	NA	TRBV10-3	CAISESGAGAAYNEQFF
TRBJ2-3	NA	TRBV5-1	CASSRMKSTGTDTQYF
TRBJ2-3	NA	TRBV6-6	CAIPQGGTVTDTQYF
TRBJ1-4	NA	TRBV10-3	CAISEQGQGQGEKLFF
TRBJ2-2	NA	TRBV15	CATSIQRNTGELFF
TRBJ2-5	NA	TRBV19	CASGGQETQYF
TRBJ1-2	NA	TRBV28	CASRTTGGDGYTF
TRBJ2-1	NA	TRBV7-9	CASSLTGGFDNEQFF
TRBJ2-5	NA	TRBV7-9	CASSLAGQGGAETQYF
TRBJ1-1	NA	TRBV19	CASISDRAAEAFF
TRBJ1-1	few	TRBV28	CASTTLGAEAFF
TRBJ1-5	NA	TRBV7-2	CASSLRSGGVVNQPQHF
TRBJ2-4	NA	TRBV5-1	CASSLADSGTKNIQYF
TRBJ2-3	NA	TRBV7-2	CASSLTGRDTQYF
TRBJ2-2	NA	TRBV7-2	CASSFQRGGITGELFF
NA	NA	TRBV15	CATSRVGGPPYEQYF
TRBJ2-1	NA	TRBV29-1	CSVGLSNEQFF
TRBJ2-1	NA	TRBV5-4	CASSDARNNEQFF
TRBJ2-7	NA	TRBV10-2	CASRSSGGTHEQYF
TRBJ1-1	NA	TRBV9	CASSQQGFTEAFF
TRBJ2-7	once	TRBV21-1	CASSKGETGLDEQYF